Presented here are 3 T cell receptor beta chains from one specimen sequenced in a study of CD8+CD57+ T cells in acquired aplastic anemia. In patients chosen for sequencing, flow cytometry had shown CD8+CD57+ cell expansion. The template used for profiling TCR beta VDJ and CDR3 was genomic DNA. MiXCR, run by TCRdb on the reads, gives a single entry per CDR3 protein. The repertoire holds 200,000 to 250,000 distinct CDR3 sequences, with 65% as singletons. Material for sequencing was sorted CD4+, CD8+, or CD8+CD57+ T cells (not recorded which) from PBMCs. All receptors come from a human donor with aplastic anemia.

The chain uses TRBV9 and TRBJ2-7; D is undetermined. This CDR3 has 14 residues. V shed 1 base and J shed 2 bases, with 10 bases lying between them. Germline V gene sequence: CDR1 SGDLS, CDR2 YYNGEE. CDR3 residues: CASSVTDGPYEQYF. The CDR3 DNA reads TGTGCCAGCAGCGTAACCGACGGCCCCTACGAGCAGTACTTC.

The gene calls are TRBV20-1 and TRBJ1-5; no reliable D call. The CDR3 is 13 amino acids. CDR1 is DFQATT and CDR2 is SNEGSKA in the germline V gene (reference sequence). V gave up 0 bases and J gave up 6 bases, with 9 bases separating them. CDR3 protein: CSAREAVGQPQHF. The CDR3 nucleotides are TGCAGTGCTAGAGAGGCCGTCGGTCAGCCCCAGCATTTT.

The V gene is TRBV20-1, the J gene TRBJ1-3, with D maybe TRBD1 (6 bases). V lost 0 bases, J lost 1 base, and 10 bases lay in between. CDR1 is DFQATT and CDR2 is SNEGSKA in the germline V gene (reference sequence). The CDR3 has 15 residues. The CDR3 region is CSARDPGQSGNTIYF. The CDR3 nucleotides read TGCAGTGCTAGAGATCCGGGACAATCTGGAAACACCATATATTTT.